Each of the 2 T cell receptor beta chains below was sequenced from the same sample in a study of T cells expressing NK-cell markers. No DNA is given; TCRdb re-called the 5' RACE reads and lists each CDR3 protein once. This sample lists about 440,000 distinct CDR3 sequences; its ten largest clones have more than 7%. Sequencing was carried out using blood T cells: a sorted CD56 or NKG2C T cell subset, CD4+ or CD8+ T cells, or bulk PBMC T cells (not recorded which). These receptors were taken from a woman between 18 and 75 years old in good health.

The CDR3 spells CASSLGTVYEQYF. V gene TRBV27 combines with J gene TRBJ2-7; no DNA is available, so the TRBD1 call from TCRdb remains unchecked. The CDR3 loop spans 13 amino acids. Germline V CDR1 and CDR2: MNHEY, SMNVEV (reference sequence).

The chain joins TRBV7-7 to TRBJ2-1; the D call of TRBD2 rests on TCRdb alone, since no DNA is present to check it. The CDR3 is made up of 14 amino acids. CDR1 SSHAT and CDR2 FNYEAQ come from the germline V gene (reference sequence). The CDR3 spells CASSFAGGDNEQFF. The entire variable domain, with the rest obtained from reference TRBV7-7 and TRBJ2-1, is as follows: GAGVSQSPRYKVTKRGQDVTLRCDPISSHATLYWYQQALGQGPEFLTYFNYEAQPDKSGLPSDRFSAERPEGSISTLTIQRTEQRDSAMYRCASSFAGGDNEQFFGPGTRLTVL.